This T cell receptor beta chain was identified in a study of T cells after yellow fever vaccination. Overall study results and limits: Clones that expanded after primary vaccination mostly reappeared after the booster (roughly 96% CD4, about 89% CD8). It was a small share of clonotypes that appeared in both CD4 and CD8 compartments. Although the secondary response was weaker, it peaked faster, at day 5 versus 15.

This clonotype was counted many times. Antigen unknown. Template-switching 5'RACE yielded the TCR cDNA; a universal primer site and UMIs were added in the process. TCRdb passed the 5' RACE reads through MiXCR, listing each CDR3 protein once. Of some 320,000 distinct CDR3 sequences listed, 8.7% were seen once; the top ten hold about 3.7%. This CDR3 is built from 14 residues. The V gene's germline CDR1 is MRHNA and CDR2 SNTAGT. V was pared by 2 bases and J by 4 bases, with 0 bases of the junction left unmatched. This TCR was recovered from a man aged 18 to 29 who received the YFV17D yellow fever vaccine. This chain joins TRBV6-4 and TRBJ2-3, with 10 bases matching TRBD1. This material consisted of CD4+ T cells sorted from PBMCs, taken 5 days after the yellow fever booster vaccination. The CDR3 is CASSDGTGADTQYF. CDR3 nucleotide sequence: TGTGCCAGCAGTGACGGGACAGGGGCAGATACGCAGTATTTT.